This T cell receptor beta chain comes out of a study of blood T cell repertoires in COVID-19. Overall study: PBMCs, B-cell-depleted T cells, or T cells were the source of the cDNA or gDNA that made up the material.

Participants were aged about 18 to 95 years, lived in about two dozen US areas, and enrolled virtually. Self-reported history from a screening survey and questionnaire set each donor's cohort. People in the exposed group encountered a COVID-19 case within 2 weeks before entering the study. Assay used: immunoSEQ multiplex PCR; TCRdb lists only in-frame clones, some missing. Counted here are 200,000 to 300,000 clones, about 90% occurring once; the ten biggest clones make up about 0.95%. V was pared by 11 bases and J by 6 bases, with 5 bases of the junction left unmatched. The germline V gene encodes CDR1 MDHEN and CDR2 SYDVKM. This CDR3 region has 12 residues.

What was sequenced was PBMCs or T cells enriched from blood (not recorded which). The clonotype comes from a man over 45 who had been exposed to COVID-19. This rearrangement joins TRBV28 to TRBJ2-1; TRBD2 matches at 9 bases. CDR3 protein: CAGAGGFNEQFF. DNA for the CDR3: TGTGCCGGGGCGGGAGGGTTCAATGAGCAGTTCTTC.